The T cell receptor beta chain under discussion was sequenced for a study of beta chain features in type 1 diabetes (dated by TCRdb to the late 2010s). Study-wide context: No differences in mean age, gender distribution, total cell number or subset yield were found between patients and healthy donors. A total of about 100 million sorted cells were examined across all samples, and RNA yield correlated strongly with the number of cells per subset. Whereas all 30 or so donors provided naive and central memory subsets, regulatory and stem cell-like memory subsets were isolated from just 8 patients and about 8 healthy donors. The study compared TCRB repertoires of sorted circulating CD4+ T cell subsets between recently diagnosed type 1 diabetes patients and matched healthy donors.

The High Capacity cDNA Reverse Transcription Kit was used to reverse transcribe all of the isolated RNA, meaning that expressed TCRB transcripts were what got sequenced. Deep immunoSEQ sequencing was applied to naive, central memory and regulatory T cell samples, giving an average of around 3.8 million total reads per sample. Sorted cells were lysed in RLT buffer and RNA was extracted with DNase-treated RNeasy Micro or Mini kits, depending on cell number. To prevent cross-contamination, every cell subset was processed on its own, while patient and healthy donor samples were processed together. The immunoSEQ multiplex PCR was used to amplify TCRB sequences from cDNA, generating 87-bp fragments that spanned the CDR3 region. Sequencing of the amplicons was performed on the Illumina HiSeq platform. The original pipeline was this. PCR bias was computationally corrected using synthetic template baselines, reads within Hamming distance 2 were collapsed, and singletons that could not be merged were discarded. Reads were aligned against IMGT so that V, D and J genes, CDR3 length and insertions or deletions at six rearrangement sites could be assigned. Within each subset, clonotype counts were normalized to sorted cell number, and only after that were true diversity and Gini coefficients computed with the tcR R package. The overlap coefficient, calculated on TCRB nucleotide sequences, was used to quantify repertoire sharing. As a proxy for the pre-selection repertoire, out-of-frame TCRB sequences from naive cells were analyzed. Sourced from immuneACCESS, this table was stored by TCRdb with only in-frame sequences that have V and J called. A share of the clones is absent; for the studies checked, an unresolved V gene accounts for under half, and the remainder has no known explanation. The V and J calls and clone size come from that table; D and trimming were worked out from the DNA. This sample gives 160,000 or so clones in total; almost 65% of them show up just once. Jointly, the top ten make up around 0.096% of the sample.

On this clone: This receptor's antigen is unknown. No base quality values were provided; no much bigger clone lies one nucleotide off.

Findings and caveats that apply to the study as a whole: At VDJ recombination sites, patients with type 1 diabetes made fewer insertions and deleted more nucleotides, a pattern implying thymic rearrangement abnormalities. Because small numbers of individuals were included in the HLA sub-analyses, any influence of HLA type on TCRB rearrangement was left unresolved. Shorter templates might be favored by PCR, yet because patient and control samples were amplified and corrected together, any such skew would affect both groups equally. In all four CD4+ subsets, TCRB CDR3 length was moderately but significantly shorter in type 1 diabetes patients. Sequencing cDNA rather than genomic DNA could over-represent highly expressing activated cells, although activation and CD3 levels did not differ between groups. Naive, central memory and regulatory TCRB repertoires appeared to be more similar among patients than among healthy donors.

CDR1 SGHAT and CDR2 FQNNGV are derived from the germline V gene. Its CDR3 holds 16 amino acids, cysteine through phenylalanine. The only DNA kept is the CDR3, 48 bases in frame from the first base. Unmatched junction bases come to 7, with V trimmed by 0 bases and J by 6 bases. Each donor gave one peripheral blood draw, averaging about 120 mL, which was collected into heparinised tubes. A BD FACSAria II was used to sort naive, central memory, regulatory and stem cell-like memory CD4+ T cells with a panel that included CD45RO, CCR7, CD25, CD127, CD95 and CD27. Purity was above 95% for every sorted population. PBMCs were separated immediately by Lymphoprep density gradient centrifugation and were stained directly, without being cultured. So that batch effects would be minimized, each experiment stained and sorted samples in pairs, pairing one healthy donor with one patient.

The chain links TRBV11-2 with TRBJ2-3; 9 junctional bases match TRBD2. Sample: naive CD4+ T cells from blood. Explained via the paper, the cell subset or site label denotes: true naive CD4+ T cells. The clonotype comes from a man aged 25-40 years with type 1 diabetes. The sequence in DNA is TGTGCCAGCAGCTTAGATGTTCCTAGCGGGGAGGATACGCAGTATTTT. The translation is CASSLDVPSGEDTQYF.